The sample holds one count of the clone carrying this T cell receptor beta chain. The antigen is undetermined. Use of 60 Vbeta and 13 Jbeta primers characterized the PCR. Measured with immunoSEQ multiplex PCR; TCRdb has only the in-frame clones, and not every one. The table has approximately 190,000 clones, about 13% seen once; the top ten hold under 10%. This entry comes from a study of cytomegalovirus exposure and HLA in healthy donors. Across the whole study: There were 65 million to 85 million unique TCRs (from HLA-typed donors) in an early data release.

Nominal health characterized the donors when sampled, though unrecorded immune exposures were likely. Germline values: CDR1 SGHTA, CDR2 FQGNSA. The junction had 2 bases not matched to a gene; V was cut back by 2 bases and J by 2 bases. This CDR3 spans 14 amino acids. Study findings and constraints: When analyzed later, a missense DCLRE1C variant was found to be linked to TCR beta V- and J-gene trimming.

The chain joins TRBV7-2 to TRBJ2-5; 7 positions match TRBD2. The sequencing input was PBMCs. This receptor was obtained from a man between 45 and 60 years old in good health and CMV-seropositive. The CDR3 is CASSLSGGQETQYF. CDR3 nucleotide sequence: TGTGCCAGCAGCTTATCCGGGGGGCAAGAGACCCAGTACTTC.